The clone carrying this TCR beta chain was counted ten times or more. Its matching antigen is unknown. TCR beta CDR3 region amplification was performed from RNA transcripts. HTBI primers drove first-round RT-PCR of the TCR CDR3. A single record per CDR3 protein comes from TCRdb applying MiXCR to the multiplex PCR reads. The data show 410,000 or so distinct CDR3 sequences, with 14% to 15% seen just once and around 13% held by the top ten. With duration under 3 months, ophthalmopathy was active: Clinical Activity Score at least 3, NOSPECS at least 4. Lactation, pregnancy, other autoimmune disease or uncontrolled infection led to exclusion of patients. This specimen belongs to a study of T cells in Graves' hyperthyroidism and ophthalmopathy. Study-level results: Appearing also in blood were most of the thyroid clonotypes expanded above 0.001. In the analysis, a 13 V-J model separated ophthalmopathy from stable hyperthyroidism.

From germline, CDR1 is SGHTA and CDR2 FQGTGA. The CDR3 contains 13 residues. V lost 3 bases and J lost 6, with 11 bases in between. The clonotype originates from a man in his late teens or twenties with Graves' ophthalmopathy. Sequencing was performed on blood. The V call is TRBV7-3, the J call TRBJ2-5; tentatively, D is TRBD2 (6 bases). CDR3 DNA sequence: TGTGCCAGCAGCTTTTCGGGGGAAAAGACCCAGTACTTC. Its translation is CASSFSGEKTQYF.